A selection of T cell receptor beta chains follows, all from one sample in a study of PD-1 blockade in mismatch repair-deficient tumors. Some clones are missing from TCRdb's copy, which holds only in-frame ones; the method was immunoSEQ multiplex PCR. The data hold 50,000 to 75,000 clones, with roughly 88% observed a single time. This sample comprised peripheral blood, obtained 52 weeks after starting pembrolizumab. These receptors originate from an adult with mismatch repair-deficient cancer. Both conserved end residues are part of each CDR3. Each record gives: clone size, J gene, D gene, V gene, CDR3 protein, CDR3 DNA. A D gene is named only where the DNA matches it firmly. Size is omitted from some rows. Given values are once, few, many or a class for expanded clones.

.,TRBJ2-7,.,TRBV30,CAWTRTVTYEQYF,TGTGCCTGGACTAGGACAGTGACCTACGAGCAGTACTTC
once,TRBJ2-5,TRBD1,TRBV10-3,CAISENRGKEETQYF,TGTGCCATCAGCGAAAACAGGGGAAAGGAAGAGACCCAGTACTTC
.,TRBJ2-5,.,TRBV6-5,CASSTERGVGETQYF,TGTGCCAGCAGTACCGAGAGGGGGGTGGGTGAGACCCAGTACTTC
.,TRBJ1-2,TRBD1,TRBV6-5,CASRSLGQGVFGYTF,TGTGCCAGCAGGTCCCTGGGACAGGGGGTATTTGGCTACACCTTC
few,TRBJ2-1,.,TRBV10-2,CASSELASEQFF,TGCGCCAGCAGTGAGTTGGCCAGTGAGCAGTTCTTC
.,TRBJ2-5,TRBD1,TRBV7-9,CASSLGGTGDGETQYF,TGTGCCAGCAGCTTAGGGGGGACAGGGGACGGCGAGACCCAGTACTTC
.,TRBJ2-1,.,TRBV5-1,CASSLGASSYNEQFF,TGCGCCAGCAGCTTGGGGGCAAGCTCCTACAATGAGCAGTTCTTC
.,TRBJ2-5,TRBD2,TRBV5-4,CASSSRLAGRETQYF,TGTGCCAGCAGCTCCAGACTAGCGGGACGGGAGACCCAGTACTTC
.,TRBJ2-1,TRBD2,TRBV29-1,CSVAVRLAGDNEQFF,TGCAGCGTTGCAGTGAGGCTAGCGGGAGACAATGAGCAGTTCTTC
.,TRBJ2-1,.,TRBV11-2,CASRQSVGMGGNEQFF,TGTGCCAGCAGACAAAGTGTAGGGATGGGTGGAAATGAGCAGTTCTTC